The subject of this entry is one T cell receptor (beta chain). The antigen is not known. The sample belongs to a study of T cell responses to AZD1222 COVID-19 vaccine. Repertoires were generated with immunoSEQ multiplex PCR, while TCRdb's copy carries only in-frame clones and drops some. The sample has around 140,000 clones; roughly 92% are singletons. General study results and limits: The donor cohort was predominantly white British with a female majority, and clonal diversity may have been underestimated. As reported, nearly half of all spike-specific TCRs target variant regions that are unmutated. Receipt of two AZD1222 doses was followed by a rise in Spike-specific TCR breadth and depth.

The source material was peripheral blood, sampled 28 days after the second AZD1222 dose. This receptor was identified in an adult who received the AZD1222 COVID-19 vaccine.

CDR3 amino acids: CASSQLPTGDSPLHF. For the CDR3, the DNA is TGTGCCAGCAGCCAACTACCGACAGGGGATTCACCCCTCCACTTT. This chain connects TRBV16 to TRBJ1-6; 8 bases agree with TRBD1. This CDR3 spans 15 amino acids. Germline CDR1 and CDR2: KGHSY and FQNENV. The V gene end was trimmed by 2 bases and the J gene end by 8 bases; junction bases not matched to a gene: 5.